A single sample gave rise to the 9 T cell receptor beta chains below, sequenced in a study of blood T cells in healthy people across ages. A J-beta primer mix and a sample-barcoded 5' primer were used in a second PCR of about 7 to 12 cycles. One entry per CDR3 protein results from TCRdb running MiXCR on the 5' RACE reads. Of around 2 million distinct CDR3 sequences in the sample, about two fifths were seen once. Sequences were obtained from blood. Receptors originate from a human donor in good health.

V is TRBV4-1 and J is TRBJ2-7; D is ambiguous. The assigned J gene may be wrong: the sequence end matches TRBJ2-5 better. The CDR3 is 10 residues long. Looked up from germline, CDR1 is MGHRA and CDR2 is YSYEKL. CDR3 region: CARTLETQYF. The CDR3 DNA reads as TGCGCCAGGACGTTGGAGACCCAGTACTTC.

A few counts support this clonotype. V and J are TRBV24-1 and TRBJ2-3; no firm D call. The CDR3 covers 13 residues. Germline CDR1 reads KGHDR; CDR2 reads SFDVKD. Trimming removed 1 base at V and 0 bases at J, with 1 base between. The chain's CDR3 is CATSDFSTDTQYF. The DNA of the CDR3 is TGTGCCACCAGTGATTTCAGCACAGATACGCAGTATTTT.

The chain joins TRBV7-2 to TRBJ2-3, with 13 bases matching TRBD2. Per the germline V gene, CDR1 is SGHTA and CDR2 is FQGNSA. V lost 5 bases and J lost 5; bases outside the gene matches: 1. The CDR3 consists of 14 residues. The CDR3 protein is CASSTSGGGDTQYF. The DNA of the CDR3 is TGTGCCAGCAGCACTAGCGGGGGGGGAGATACGCAGTATTTT. Full variable domain (missing parts from reference TRBV7-2 and TRBJ2-3): GAGVSQSPSNKVTEKGKDVELRCDPISGHTALYWYRQSLGQGLEFLIYFQGNSAPDKSGLPSDRFSAERTGGSVSTLTIQRTQQEDSAVYLCASSTSGGGDTQYFGPGTRLTVL.

This clonotype was seen only once. The chain couples TRBV12-3 or TRBV12-4 to TRBJ2-2; tentatively, D is TRBD1 or TRBD2 (5 bases each). The V gene lost 2 bases and the J gene lost 7 bases, with 17 bases spanning the gap. This CDR3 has 16 amino acids. CDR3 sequence reads: CASSLNQGWRFGELFF. CDR3 nucleotide sequence: TGTGCCAGCAGTTTAAACCAGGGCTGGAGGTTCGGGGAGCTGTTTTTT.

V gene TRBV7-2 combines with J gene TRBJ2-5; no clear D. V shed 1 base and J shed 2 bases, with 11 bases lying between them. The CDR3 covers 15 residues. Germline V gene sequence: CDR1 SGHTA, CDR2 FQGNSA. CDR3 DNA sequence: TGTGCCAGCAGCTTAGGGTCCAGTTTGCAAGAGACCCAGTACTTC. This encodes CASSLGSSLQETQYF.

The sample holds a few counts of this clonotype. The rearrangement joins TRBV7-9 to TRBJ2-5, with D tentatively TRBD1 (7 bases). The germline V and J ends were trimmed by 4 bases and 10 bases, with 25 bases remaining between them. The CDR3 extends over 16 amino acids. Germline assignment: CDR1 SEHNR and CDR2 FQNEAQ (reference sequence). Here the CDR3 reads CASSSLATGSVGDQYF. CDR3 bases: TGTGCCAGCAGCTCCCTAGCGACAGGGAGCGTAGGAGACCAGTACTTC.

The genes are TRBV7-3 and TRBJ1-2, with TRBD1 matching over 7 bases. In germline, CDR1 is SGHTA, CDR2 FQGTGA. The V gene end was trimmed by 5 bases and the J gene end by 6 bases; junction bases not matched to a gene: 6. This CDR3 is built from 13 residues. Here the CDR3 DNA reads TGTGCCAGCAGCCGACAGGGATGGGATGGCTACACCTTC. This sequence encodes CASSRQGWDGYTF.

This clonotype was counted between two and nine times. The V and J genes are TRBV19 and TRBJ2-5; D ambiguous. The ends were cut back, 6 bases at V and 4 bases at J, with 12 bases in the middle. The CDR3 contains 13 residues. CDR1 LNHDA and CDR2 SQIVND come from the germline V gene (reference sequence). CDR3 sequence (DNA): TGTGCCAGTAGCGGTATCTCTACAGAGACCCAGTACTTC. It is translated as CASSGISTETQYF.

This clonotype was seen a few times. CDR3 in amino acids: CSVQGLAGVNTQYF. Here the CDR3 DNA reads TGCAGCGTCCAGGGACTAGCGGGGGTAAATACGCAGTATTTT. V and J are TRBV29-1 and TRBJ2-3; 14 bases align to TRBD2. There are 14 residues in the CDR3. Trimming cost V 6 bases and J 7 bases; bases outside gene matches: 6. Germline V lookup: CDR1 SQVTM, CDR2 ANQGSEA.